The T cell receptor (beta chain) described here comes from a study of cytomegalovirus exposure and HLA in healthy donors. Use of 60 Vbeta and 13 Jbeta primers characterized the PCR. In the original workflow: Per a later analysis, the number of unique TCR beta chains was approximately 80 million, of which about 10 million were shared. Data came from immunoSEQ multiplex PCR; TCRdb stores just in-frame clones and leaves some out. The DNA was the basis for D and trimming; V, J and clone size are from that table. The sample records approximately 190,000 clones, roughly 80% being singletons. This CDR3 comprises 15 residues. Per the germline V gene, CDR1 is SGHTA and CDR2 is FQGNSA.

The rearrangement uses TRBV7-2 and TRBJ2-5, with D possibly TRBD1 on 6 matching bases. The last part of the DNA fits TRBJ2-7 better; the J call may be wrong. This sequence was found in a man aged 45 to 65 in good health and CMV-seronegative. The specimen sequenced was PBMCs. The CDR3 loop is CASSVRGNGLHEQYF. CDR3 DNA: TGTGCCAGCAGCGTCAGGGGAAACGGATTACACGAGCAGTACTTC.